The 23 T cell receptor beta chains below were found in one sample sequenced in a study of blood T cell repertoires in COVID-19. Method: immunoSEQ multiplex PCR; TCRdb's copy keeps in-frame clones and lacks some. The sample consists of about 97,000 clones, almost 85% of them appearing once. The sample comprised peripheral blood. These receptors came from a man between 65 and 80 years old with acute or convalescent COVID-19.

The chain combines TRBV3-1 (or the pseudogene TRBV3-2) with TRBJ1-1; D not resolved. Per the germline V gene, CDR1 is LGHDT and CDR2 is YNNKEL (reference sequence). V lost 4 bases and J 8 bases, leaving 11 bases between the germline ends. This CDR3 region has 12 residues. Here the CDR3 reads CASSLRSREAFF. In nucleotides, the CDR3 is TGTGCCAGCAGCCTCCGGTCTCGGGAAGCTTTCTTT.

In this sample, this clone turned up once. The chain carries TRBV6-5 and TRBJ2-1, with 8 bases identical to TRBD2. Germline CDR1 is MNHEY and CDR2 is SVGAGI. The CDR3 spans 15 residues. Trimming took 4 bases from V and 10 from J; bases not matched to a gene: 12. The CDR3 spells CASSWRGASSKEQFF. For the CDR3, the DNA is TGTGCCAGCAGTTGGCGGGGGGCCTCCTCTAAAGAGCAGTTCTTC.

The rearrangement links TRBV7-2 to TRBJ1-5; 9 bases line up with TRBD1. Germline CDR1 SGHTA, CDR2 FQGNSA. The CDR3 covers 15 residues. The junction had 7 bases not matched to a gene; V was cut back by 3 bases and J by 7 bases. CDR3 bases: TGTGCCAGCAGCTTCGGGACAGGGTGGGACCAGCCCCAGCATTTT. It yields the protein CASSFGTGWDQPQHF.

V gene TRBV6-1 combines with J gene TRBJ1-4; tentative D call: TRBD1 (5 bases). The V end was cut by 4 bases, the J end by 0 bases, with 12 bases between. There are 16 residues in the CDR3. The germline CDR1 and CDR2 sequences are MNHNS and SASEGT. CDR3 sequence: CASSGTGFATNEKLFF. In DNA, the CDR3 is TGTGCCAGCAGTGGAACAGGATTTGCAACTAATGAAAAACTGTTTTTT.

The rearrangement uses TRBV28 and TRBJ1-2, with 7 positions matching TRBD1. Trimming cost V 6 bases and J 4 bases; bases outside gene matches: 11. This CDR3 contains 15 residues. Germline loops: CDR1 MDHEN, CDR2 SYDVKM. The CDR3 DNA reads TGTGCCAGCAGAATAAGGGACAGTCGTTCCTATGGCTACACCTTC. Amino acids: CASRIRDSRSYGYTF.

In its sample, this clone was seen once. The chain uses TRBV27 and TRBJ2-2, with 7 bases aligning to TRBD1. V lost 6 bases to trimming and J lost 1 base; unmatched junction nucleotides: 8. CDR3 length: 16 residues. Germline V lookup: CDR1 MNHEY, CDR2 SMNVEV (reference sequence). The CDR3 region is CASRPPGTVNTGELFF. CDR3 coding DNA: TGTGCCAGCAGACCACCTGGGACAGTGAACACCGGGGAGCTGTTTTTT.

This chain links TRBV28 with TRBJ1-2; 10 positions agree with TRBD1. Losses at the gene ends were 5 bases for V and 4 bases for J; bases not matched to a gene: 13. This CDR3 comprises 17 residues. CDR1 MDHEN and CDR2 SYDVKM come from the germline V gene. The CDR3 here is CASSLGTGVRGGYGYTF. For the CDR3, the DNA is TGTGCCAGCAGTCTCGGGACAGGGGTACGGGGGGGCTATGGCTACACCTTC.

The V gene is TRBV19, the J gene TRBJ2-2; a possible D gene is TRBD2 (5 bases). The CDR3 covers 14 residues. The ends were cut back, 3 bases at V and 5 bases at J, with 10 bases in the middle. CDR1 and CDR2 from the germline V gene are LNHDA and SQIVND (reference sequence). Here the CDR3 reads CASSISGKTGELFF. The CDR3 DNA follows: TGTGCCAGTAGTATTTCGGGGAAAACCGGGGAGCTGTTTTTT.

The rearrangement links TRBV19 to TRBJ1-5, with 8 bases fitting TRBD1. The junction had 11 bases not matched to a gene; V was cut back by 4 bases and J by 6 bases. Per the germline V gene, CDR1 is LNHDA and CDR2 is SQIVND (reference sequence). This CDR3 is built from 16 residues. The CDR3 is CASSTTGVHRGQPQHF. In nucleotides, the CDR3 is TGTGCCAGTAGTACGACAGGGGTTCACCGAGGTCAGCCCCAGCATTTT.

This chain uses TRBV11-2 with TRBJ1-2, with 7 bases fitting TRBD1. Per the germline V gene, CDR1 is SGHAT and CDR2 is FQNNGV. There are 13 residues in the CDR3. The junction had 4 bases not matched to a gene; V was cut back by 5 bases and J by 4 bases. For the CDR3, the DNA is TGTGCCAGCAGCCCAGACAGGGTCTATGGCTACACCTTC. Protein: CASSPDRVYGYTF.

The V call is TRBV5-6, the J call TRBJ2-5, with 8 bases lining up with TRBD1. CDR3 size: 15 residues. CDR1 and CDR2 from the germline V gene are SGHDT and YYEEEE. With V trimmed by 5 bases and J by 6 bases, 12 bases remained unmatched. This CDR3 is CASSRIQGVNKTQYF. The CDR3, as DNA: TGTGCCAGCAGTCGAATACAGGGGGTGAATAAGACCCAGTACTTC.

This clone was picked up a small number of times. The V call is TRBV24-1, the J call TRBJ2-1; 8 bases match TRBD2. CDR3 length: 15 amino acids. Germline assignment: CDR1 KGHDR and CDR2 SFDVKD. The V and J ends lost 6 bases and 1 base, in that order; junction bases with no gene match: 4. This chain's CDR3 is CATSQAGGSYNEQFF. CDR3 DNA: TGTGCCACCAGTCAGGCGGGAGGTTCCTACAATGAGCAGTTCTTC.

The V and J genes are TRBV27 and TRBJ1-4; 7 bases agree with TRBD1. Trimming at V came to 8 bases and at J to 8 bases, leaving 8 bases not matched to a gene. Germline-derived CDR1 and CDR2 are MNHEY and SMNVEV (reference sequence). CDR3 length: 13 residues. The CDR3 sequence is CASGRTGGEKLFF. The CDR3 bases are TGTGCCAGCGGAAGGACAGGAGGGGAAAAACTGTTTTTT.

This chain connects TRBV6-5 to TRBJ2-3; D remains unclear. CDR1 and CDR2 (germline): MNHEY, SVGAGI. With 4 bases removed from V and 6 bases from J, the gap between germline ends came to 11 bases. This CDR3 spans 13 amino acids. The CDR3: CASSSKAPDTQYF. The CDR3 nucleotides read TGTGCCAGCAGTTCGAAAGCTCCCGATACGCAGTATTTT.

The table lists this clone with a count of one. The chain employs TRBV24-1 and TRBJ1-2, with 7 bases aligning to TRBD1. The CDR3 covers 20 residues. Germline V gives CDR1 KGHDR, CDR2 SFDVKD. V lost 0 bases and J lost 3; bases outside the gene matches: 18. CDR3: CATSDLRQHTKTGTDYGYTF. As DNA, the CDR3 is TGTGCCACCAGTGATTTGCGGCAACACACTAAAACCGGGACAGACTATGGCTACACCTTC.

J is TRBJ1-3 and V is TRBV9; D is undetermined. Germline CDR1 is SGDLS and CDR2 is YYNGEE. This CDR3 comprises 16 residues. V was trimmed by 0 bases and J by 0 bases, leaving 10 bases between them. The CDR3 nucleotides are TGTGCCAGCAGCGTAGTTCCCGAAGCCTCTGGAAACACCATATATTTT. Protein sequence: CASSVVPEASGNTIYF.

The rearrangement links TRBV9 to TRBJ2-1; 9 bases are shared with TRBD2. V was pared by 3 bases and J by 6 bases, with 4 bases of the junction left unmatched. The CDR3 has 14 amino acids. Germline V gene data show CDR1 as SGDLS and CDR2 as YYNGEE. In nucleotides, the CDR3 is TGTGCCAGCAGCGCCCGGACTAGCGTCAATGAGCAGTTCTTC. The encoded protein is CASSARTSVNEQFF.

This sequence joins TRBV7-8 and TRBJ2-3, with 9 nucleotides matching TRBD2. Germline values: CDR1 SGHVS, CDR2 FQNEAQ. The CDR3 covers 18 residues. V lost 5 bases, J lost 2 bases, and 14 bases stayed unmatched. CDR3 amino acids: CASSRASLAGTNTDTQYF. The CDR3, as DNA: TGTGCCAGCAGCCGAGCTTCCCTAGCGGGGACTAACACAGATACGCAGTATTTT.

The sample holds one count of this clone. The rearrangement uses TRBV28 and TRBJ1-6; 10 bases line up with TRBD1. V lost 7 bases to trimming and J lost 7 bases; unmatched junction nucleotides: 4. The CDR3 covers 14 residues. Germline CDR1 is MDHEN and CDR2 is SYDVKM. The CDR3 spells CASKRGQGNSPLHF. CDR3 nucleotide sequence: TGTGCCAGCAAGAGGGGACAGGGGAATTCACCCCTCCACTTT.

The chain carries TRBV28 and TRBJ1-6, with D tentatively TRBD1 (5 bases). V was clipped by 3 bases and J by 6 bases, with 12 bases between them. Looked up from germline, CDR1 is MDHEN and CDR2 is SYDVKM. The CDR3 runs to 15 residues. The CDR3 nucleotides read TGTGCCAGCAGTTTCAGGGCGTGGGGTAATTCACCCCTCCACTTT. Protein: CASSFRAWGNSPLHF.

The V and J genes are TRBV6-6 and TRBJ1-1; 10 nucleotides agree with TRBD1. This CDR3 region has 17 residues. Trimming removed 6 bases from V and 3 bases from J; junction bases left unmatched: 13. Germline assignment: CDR1 MNHNY and CDR2 SVGAGI (reference sequence). The DNA of the CDR3 is TGTGCCAGCAGCCGATTCCGGACAGGGGGGCTAGACACTGAAGCTTTCTTT. Amino acids: CASSRFRTGGLDTEAFF.

The V gene is TRBV7-6, the J gene TRBJ2-1, with 7 bases lining up with TRBD2. The V segment lost 5 bases and the J segment 10 bases; nucleotides outside the gene matches: 17. CDR1 and CDR2 (germline): SGHVS, FNYEAQ. The CDR3 has 16 residues. CDR3 protein: CASSLPEDGGIGEQFF. The CDR3 DNA reads as TGTGCCAGCAGCCTCCCGGAGGACGGGGGGATTGGGGAGCAGTTCTTC.

Only a few counts were recorded for this clone. The chain has TRBV7-6 and TRBJ1-6; D unclear. The CDR3 runs 16 residues. V lost 5 bases to trimming and J lost 9 bases, with 20 bases between them. The germline gives CDR1 SGHVS, CDR2 FNYEAQ. CDR3 residues: CASSLRSAASGSPLHF. CDR3 in DNA: TGTGCCAGCAGCCTTCGTTCGGCAGCCTCGGGTTCACCCCTCCACTTT.